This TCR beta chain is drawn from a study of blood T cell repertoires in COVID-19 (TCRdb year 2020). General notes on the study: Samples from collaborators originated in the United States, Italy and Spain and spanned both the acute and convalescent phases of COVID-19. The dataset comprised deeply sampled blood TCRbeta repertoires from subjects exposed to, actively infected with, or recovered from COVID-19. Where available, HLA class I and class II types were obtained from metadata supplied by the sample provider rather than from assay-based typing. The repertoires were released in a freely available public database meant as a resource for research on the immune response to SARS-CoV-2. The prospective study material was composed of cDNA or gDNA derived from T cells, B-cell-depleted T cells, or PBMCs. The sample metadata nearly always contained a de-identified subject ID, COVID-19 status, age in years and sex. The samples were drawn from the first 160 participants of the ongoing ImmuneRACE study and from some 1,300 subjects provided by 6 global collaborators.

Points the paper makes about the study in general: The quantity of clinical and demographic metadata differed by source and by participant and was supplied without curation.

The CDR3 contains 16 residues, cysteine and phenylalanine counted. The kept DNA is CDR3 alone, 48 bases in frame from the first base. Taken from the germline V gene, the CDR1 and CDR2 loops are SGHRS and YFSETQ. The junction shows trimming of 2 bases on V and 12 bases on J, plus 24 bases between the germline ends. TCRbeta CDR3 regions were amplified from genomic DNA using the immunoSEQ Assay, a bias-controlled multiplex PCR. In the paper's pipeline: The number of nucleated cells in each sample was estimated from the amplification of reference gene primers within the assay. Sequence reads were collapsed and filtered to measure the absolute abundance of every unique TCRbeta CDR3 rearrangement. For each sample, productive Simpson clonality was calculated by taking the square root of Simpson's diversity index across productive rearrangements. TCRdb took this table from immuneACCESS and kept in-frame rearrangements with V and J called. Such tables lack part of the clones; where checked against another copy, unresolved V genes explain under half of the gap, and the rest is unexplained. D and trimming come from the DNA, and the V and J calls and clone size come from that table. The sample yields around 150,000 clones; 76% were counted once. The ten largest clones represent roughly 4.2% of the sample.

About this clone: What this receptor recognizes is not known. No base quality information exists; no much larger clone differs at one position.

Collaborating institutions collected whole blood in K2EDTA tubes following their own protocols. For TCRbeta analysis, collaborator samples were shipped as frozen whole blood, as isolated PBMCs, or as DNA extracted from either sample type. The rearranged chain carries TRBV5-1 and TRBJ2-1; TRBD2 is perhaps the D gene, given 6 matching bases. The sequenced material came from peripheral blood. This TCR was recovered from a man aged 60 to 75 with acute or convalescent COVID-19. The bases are TGCGCCAGCAGCTTTTCCTCCGGGGCTAGCGAGAGACCGCAGTTCTTC. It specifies CASSFSSGASERPQFF.